These T cell receptor beta chains were read from a single sample in a study of T-cell reconstitution after alpha-beta-depleted transplantation in children. TCRdb independently ran MiXCR on the PCR reads; one entry per CDR3 protein. Of about a million distinct CDR3 sequences detected, about 29% appear once; the ten largest clones hold about 28%. The sequencing here drew on PBMCs, mostly from graft donor cells, taken 360 days after TCRalphabeta/CD19-depleted stem cell transplant. Receptors were obtained from a boy in the first two years of life who had a stem cell transplant for SCID, so the T cells may come from the graft donor. Each CDR3 is given with its conserved first and last residue. Fields, in order: clone size, D gene, V gene, J gene, CDR3 protein, CDR3 DNA. D genes are given only for firm matches. Expanded clones are given a class, and other clones once, few, many or no size at all.

NA	NA	TRBV20-1	TRBJ2-2	CSARPQGTGELFF	TGCAGTGCTAGACCTCAGGGGACCGGGGAGCTGTTTTTT
NA	NA	TRBV7-6	TRBJ2-3	CASSLDWYTQYF	TGTGCCAGCAGCTTAGACTGGTATACGCAGTATTTT
few	NA	TRBV6-2/TRBV6-3	TRBJ2-2	CASGTQSSGELFF	TGTGCCAGCGGGACTCAAAGTTCCGGGGAGCTGTTTTTT
few	NA	TRBV11-2	TRBJ2-3	CASSELGERTDTQYF	TGTGCCAGCAGTGAACTAGGGGAACGCACAGATACGCAGTATTTT
NA	NA	TRBV5-1	TRBJ2-6	CASSLVSGSGANVLTF	TGCGCCAGCAGCTTGGTATCTGGGTCCGGGGCCAACGTCCTGACTTTC
NA	NA	TRBV4-3	TRBJ2-6	CASSQEAGLAGANVLTF	TGCGCCAGCAGCCAAGAGGCTGGATTGGCGGGGGCCAACGTCCTGACTTTC
NA	NA	TRBV6-1	TRBJ2-5	CASSPGGVQSQYF	TGTGCCAGCAGCCCCGGCGGGGTCCAGTCCCAGTACTTC
few	NA	TRBV9	TRBJ2-7	CASSPRGDGVKYEQYF	TGTGCCAGCAGCCCGAGGGGGGACGGAGTCAAGTACGAGCAGTACTTC
NA	NA	TRBV7-9	TRBJ2-3	CASSSYTGTQYF	TGTGCCAGCAGCTCCTACACAGGTACGCAGTATTTT
few	NA	TRBV20-1	TRBJ2-7	CSASRADLTYEQYF	TGCAGTGCTAGCCGGGCTGACCTAACCTACGAGCAGTACTTC
few	TRBD1	TRBV20-1	TRBJ2-7	CSARRDRPSYEQYF	TGCAGTGCTCGCCGGGACAGGCCCTCCTACGAGCAGTACTTC
NA	NA	TRBV4-3	TRBJ2-5	CASSPTRKGIQETQYF	TGCGCCAGCAGCCCAACGCGTAAGGGGATCCAAGAGACCCAGTACTTC
NA	NA	TRBV4-1	TRBJ1-2	CASSHLAGPKGNGYTF	TGCGCCAGCAGCCACCTAGCCGGCCCCAAAGGGAATGGCTACACCTTC
NA	TRBD2	TRBV5-5	TRBJ2-2	CASSLAPAGDTGELFF	TGTGCCAGCAGCTTGGCCCCGGCGGGGGACACCGGGGAGCTGTTTTTT
few	NA	TRBV7-2	TRBJ2-3	CASSLPPTNTQYF	TGTGCCAGCAGCTTACCCCCCACGAATACGCAGTATTTT
NA	NA	TRBV18	TRBJ2-1	CASSPRILAADEQFF	TGTGCCAGCTCACCACGTATCCTAGCAGCAGATGAGCAGTTCTTC
NA	NA	TRBV29-1	TRBJ2-3	CSVEQGFDTQYF	TGCAGCGTTGAACAGGGGTTCGATACGCAGTATTTT
NA	NA	TRBV12-3/TRBV12-4	TRBJ1-6	CASSLAGSPLHF	TGTGCCAGCAGTTTGGCAGGTTCACCCCTCCACTTT
once	NA	TRBV5-1	TRBJ2-7	CASSWQGSGEQYF	TGCGCCAGCAGCTGGCAAGGTTCAGGCGAGCAGTACTTC
NA	TRBD1	TRBV7-9	TRBJ1-1	CASSAGQGKTEAFF	TGTGCCAGCAGCGCCGGACAGGGTAAGACTGAAGCTTTCTTT
NA	NA	TRBV19	TRBJ1-2	CASSIRGTNYGYTF	TGTGCCAGTAGTATCAGGGGAACTAACTATGGCTACACCTTC
NA	NA	TRBV10-3	TRBJ2-7	CAISEAARLSYKQYF	TGTGCCATCAGTGAGGCGGCCAGACTTTCCTACAAGCAGTACTTC
NA	NA	TRBV12-3/TRBV12-4	TRBJ1-1	CASSLQGYGDTEAFF	TGTGCCAGCAGTTTGCAGGGGTATGGGGACACTGAAGCTTTCTTT
NA	TRBD2	TRBV20-1	TRBJ2-5	CSAQQDHGGGYQETQYF	TGCAGTGCTCAACAGGACCATGGCGGGGGGTACCAAGAGACCCAGTACTTC
once	NA	TRBV4-3	TRBJ2-2	CASSQVSAGLNTGELFF	TGCGCCAGCAGCCAAGTATCTGCGGGTCTGAACACCGGGGAGCTGTTTTTT
few	NA	TRBV20-1	TRBJ2-1	CSASVGRNEQFF	TGCAGTGCTAGTGTTGGGCGCAATGAGCAGTTCTTC
NA	TRBD1	TRBV20-1	TRBJ2-7	CSARAGTGAAEQYF	TGCAGTGCTAGAGCCGGGACAGGGGCAGCCGAGCAGTACTTC
NA	NA	TRBV18	TRBJ2-7	CASSTLTREQYF	TGTGCCAGCTCCACATTAACCCGAGAGCAGTACTTC
few	TRBD2	TRBV2	TRBJ2-5	CASSERLAGVETQYF	TGTGCCAGCAGTGAACGCCTAGCGGGGGTAGAGACCCAGTACTTC
NA	TRBD1	TRBV20-1	TRBJ1-2	CSASPGGPNYGYTF	TGCAGTGCTAGTCCAGGGGGCCCTAACTATGGCTACACCTTC
NA	TRBD1	TRBV28	TRBJ1-2	CASHQGARYGYTF	TGTGCCAGCCACCAGGGGGCGCGGTATGGCTACACCTTC
NA	NA	TRBV24-1	TRBJ2-3	CATSDPRATDTQYF	TGTGCCACCAGTGACCCGCGGGCAACAGATACGCAGTATTTT
few	TRBD2	TRBV5-4	TRBJ2-7	CASSLSVGGKIYEQYF	TGTGCCAGCAGCTTGTCCGTGGGGGGGAAAATCTACGAGCAGTACTTC
few	NA	TRBV5-1	TRBJ2-3	CASSRGDITDTQYF	TGCGCCAGCAGCCGGGGGGACATAACAGATACGCAGTATTTT
NA	TRBD1	TRBV25-1	TRBJ1-6	CASSYGTGTASNSPLHF	TGTGCCAGCAGCTATGGGACCGGGACAGCATCTAATTCACCCCTCCACTTT
once	NA	TRBV12-3/TRBV12-4	TRBJ2-3	CASRPSAGADTQYF	TGTGCCAGCAGGCCTAGCGCTGGGGCAGATACGCAGTATTTT
NA	TRBD2	TRBV7-2	TRBJ2-3	CASSWGSGGTDTQYF	TGTGCCAGCAGTTGGGGTAGCGGGGGCACAGATACGCAGTATTTT
few	TRBD1	TRBV29-1	TRBJ1-2	CSVARTGGAGYTF	TGCAGCGTTGCCCGGACAGGGGGCGCAGGCTACACCTTC
NA	TRBD1	TRBV7-6	TRBJ2-7	CASSPSKGTAGPYEQYF	TGTGCCAGCAGCCCCTCCAAAGGGACAGCCGGACCCTACGAGCAGTACTTC
NA	NA	TRBV9	TRBJ1-1	CASSVSRQRNTEAFF	TGTGCCAGCAGCGTGAGCCGGCAGAGAAACACTGAAGCTTTCTTT
NA	NA	TRBV27	TRBJ2-5	CASRQSSRRPQYF	TGTGCCAGCAGGCAGAGCTCCCGACGGCCCCAGTACTTC
few	NA	TRBV20-1	TRBJ2-7	CSATKGYEQYF	TGCAGTGCCACCAAGGGGTACGAGCAGTACTTC
NA	TRBD1	TRBV7-2	TRBJ2-1	CASGLDRVGGNEQFF	TGTGCCAGCGGGCTCGACAGGGTAGGGGGCAATGAGCAGTTCTTC
many	NA	TRBV20-1	TRBJ1-1	CSAVRKIEAFF	TGCAGTGCCGTCCGAAAGATTGAAGCTTTCTTT
once	TRBD2	TRBV10-3	TRBJ2-3	CAFSEIGSGGPTDTQYF	TGTGCCTTCAGTGAGATAGGTAGCGGGGGGCCCACAGATACGCAGTATTTT
few	NA	TRBV28	TRBJ1-1	CASSFPGGAVTEAFF	TGTGCCAGCAGTTTTCCGGGGGGCGCGGTAACTGAAGCTTTCTTT
NA	NA	TRBV29-1	TRBJ2-5	CSVRGGAGGETQYF	TGCAGCGTTCGAGGGGGGGCAGGCGGGGAGACCCAGTACTTC
few	TRBD2	TRBV7-9	TRBJ2-5	CASKKRGGDRETQYF	TGTGCCAGCAAAAAGCGGGGGGGCGACAGAGAGACCCAGTACTTC
NA	NA	TRBV6-2/TRBV6-3	TRBJ2-7	CASSSPTEPIGEQYF	TGTGCCAGCAGTTCACCGACAGAACCCATTGGTGAGCAGTACTTC
NA	TRBD2	TRBV2	TRBJ2-1	CAKKNVGLAPWADRQFF	TGTGCCAAGAAGAATGTGGGACTAGCGCCCTGGGCCGACCGGCAGTTCTTC
NA	NA	TRBV5-5	TRBJ2-5	CASSLTAVQETQYF	TGTGCCAGCAGCTTGACGGCAGTCCAAGAGACCCAGTACTTC
few	NA	TRBV6-1	TRBJ1-2	CASSLDIRYGYTF	TGTGCCAGCAGCCTGGACATCCGGTATGGCTACACCTTC
NA	TRBD1	TRBV5-1	TRBJ2-7	CASSLGYRDRDYEQYF	TGCGCCAGCAGCTTGGGGTACCGGGACAGAGACTACGAGCAGTACTTC
once	TRBD1	TRBV6-1	TRBJ1-5	CASIRQGIGNQPQHF	TGTGCCAGCATCCGACAGGGTATCGGCAATCAGCCCCAGCATTTT